A single sample is the source of the 31 T cell receptor beta chains below, sequenced in a study of T-cell reconstitution after alpha-beta-depleted transplantation in children. The library targeted TCRbeta and was prepared with unique molecular identifiers. TCRdb passed the PCR reads through MiXCR, listing each CDR3 protein once. The sample carries roughly 500,000 distinct CDR3 sequences, about 10% recorded once. Specimen: PBMCs, collected before TCRalphabeta/CD19-depleted stem cell transplant. The receptors shown here come from a child aged 2-9 years with inherited bone marrow failure, due to receive a stem cell transplant.

This clonotype occurred many times. The chain uses TRBV7-8 and TRBJ2-2; D might be TRBD2 (6 bases). V dropped 1 base and J dropped 8 bases, with 11 bases sitting between them. The CDR3 spans 14 residues. CDR1 and CDR2 (germline): SGHVS, FQNEAQ. Written as DNA, the CDR3 is TGTGCCAGCAGCTTAGTCGTTCGGGGGGGGGAGCTGTTTTTT. It is translated as CASSLVVRGGELFF.

This clonotype has only a few counts. The chain links TRBV12-3 or TRBV12-4 to TRBJ2-7; D gene ambiguous. The CDR3 has 16 amino acids. Deletions cut 3 bases from V and 3 bases from J, with 18 bases between. The CDR3 nucleotides are TGTGCCAGCAGTTTCTCTGCTCGCTGGCTATTCTACGAGCAGTACTTC. It codes for CASSFSARWLFYEQYF.

This clonotype was detected many times. The chain employs TRBV7-9 and TRBJ2-1; D uncertain. The length of the CDR3 is 13 residues. V was cut by 2 bases and J by 5 bases, with 7 bases left in between. Germline-derived CDR1 and CDR2 are SEHNR and FQNEAQ (reference sequence). Here the CDR3 reads CASSLNLNNEQFF. CDR3 sequence (DNA): TGTGCCAGCAGCTTAAACTTGAACAATGAGCAGTTCTTC.

This clonotype was counted ten times or more. The V gene is TRBV29-1, the J gene TRBJ2-6; 7 bases are a match to TRBD1. CDR3 length equals 14 residues. Germline assignment: CDR1 SQVTM and CDR2 ANQGSEA. V was clipped by 3 bases and J by 3 bases; unmatched bases: 2. The CDR3 sequence: CSVDQGDGANVLTF. The CDR3 bases are TGCAGCGTTGACCAGGGGGATGGGGCCAACGTCCTGACTTTC.

This clonotype was detected many times. CDR3 nucleotide sequence: TGTGCCAGCAGTTATGGGCACAACACCGGGGAGCTGTTTTTT. Translating it yields CASSYGHNTGELFF. The chain combines TRBV6-5 with TRBJ2-2, with no clear D. The CDR3 totals 14 residues. Germline V lookup: CDR1 MNHEY, CDR2 SVGAGI. V was trimmed by 3 bases and J by 2 bases, leaving 7 bases between them.

This clonotype showed up many times. The gene calls are TRBV7-9 and TRBJ2-7; 7 bases align to TRBD1. The CDR3 totals 14 residues. Germline trimming cut 5 bases from V and 3 bases from J; bases unmatched to any gene: 7. CDR1 SEHNR and CDR2 FQNEAQ come from the germline V gene (reference sequence). The CDR3 DNA reads TGTGCCAGCAGCACCGGGACAGCCTTCTACGAGCAGTACTTC. Residues: CASSTGTAFYEQYF.

This clonotype was seen repeatedly, ten times or more. The chain uses TRBV9 and TRBJ2-7; D uncertain. Trimming cost V 4 bases and J 0 bases, with 14 bases left between them. The CDR3 runs 15 residues. Germline values: CDR1 SGDLS, CDR2 YYNGEE. The CDR3 protein is CASSPSPSNSYEQYF. CDR3 nucleotide sequence: TGTGCCAGCAGCCCCTCCCCCAGTAACTCCTACGAGCAGTACTTC.

CDR3 sequence reads: CSAVEGPAEQYF. For the CDR3, the DNA is TGCAGCGCCGTTGAGGGGCCGGCCGAGCAGTACTTC. This rearrangement joins TRBV29-1 to TRBJ2-7; D might be TRBD1 or TRBD2, each matching 5 bases. The germline V gene has CDR1 SQVTM and CDR2 ANQGSEA. Trimming stripped 7 bases from V and 6 bases from J, with 16 bases between. This CDR3 has 12 residues.

In this sample, this clonotype turned up many times. The rearrangement links TRBV5-1 to TRBJ2-3; D gene ambiguous. CDR3 length: 11 residues. CDR1 and CDR2 (germline): SGHRS, YFSETQ. V gave up 4 bases and J gave up 5 bases, with 5 bases separating them. DNA of the CDR3: TGCGCCAGCAGCCACGAAGATACGCAGTATTTT. Translated: CASSHEDTQYF.

The table lists this clonotype with many counts. This chain links TRBV6-2 or TRBV6-3 with TRBJ2-1; D uncertain. Germline V CDR1 and CDR2: MNHEY, SVGEGT. V lost 2 bases, J lost 5 bases, and 7 bases lay in between. This CDR3 has 13 amino acids. The DNA for the CDR3 is TGTGCCAGCAGTTACAATCTCAACAATGAGCAGTTCTTC. As protein: CASSYNLNNEQFF.

This clonotype has at least ten counts. The genes are TRBV7-2 and TRBJ1-4; perhaps TRBD1 as D (6 bases). The CDR3 loop spans 15 amino acids. Germline CDR1 and CDR2: SGHTA and FQGNSA. Trimming pared 5 bases from V and 8 bases from J, leaving 18 bases between. The DNA of the CDR3 is TGTGCCAGCAGCCCAGGGGCAGGGGCCGGGGAAAAACTGTTTTTT. Translating it yields CASSPGAGAGEKLFF. The whole variable domain, filled in from reference TRBV7-2 and TRBJ1-4, reads GAGVSQSPSNKVTEKGKDVELRCDPISGHTALYWYRQSLGQGLEFLIYFQGNSAPDKSGLPSDRFSAERTGGSVSTLTIQRTQQEDSAVYLCASSPGAGAGEKLFFGSGTQLSVL.

The chain carries TRBV5-1 and TRBJ2-2; 10 bases align to TRBD2. The CDR3 extends over 18 amino acids. J lost 7 bases, V lost 1 base, and 13 bases had no gene match. The germline V gene has CDR1 SGHRS and CDR2 YFSETQ. CDR3 loop: CASSLMSRSSGRIGELFF. CDR3 nucleotide sequence: TGCGCCAGCAGCTTGATGTCCAGGTCTAGCGGGAGAATCGGGGAGCTGTTTTTT.

This clonotype appeared a few times. This rearrangement joins TRBV20-1 to TRBJ1-5, with 12 nucleotides matching TRBD1. V lost 3 bases to trimming and J lost 0 bases; unmatched junction nucleotides: 3. This CDR3 spans 16 amino acids. The germline V gene has CDR1 DFQATT and CDR2 SNEGSKA (reference sequence). This CDR3 is CSARGQGALSNQPQHF. The CDR3 bases are TGCAGTGCTAGGGGACAGGGGGCCCTTAGCAATCAGCCCCAGCATTTT.

At least ten counts were recorded for this clonotype. V and J are TRBV27 and TRBJ2-7; 8 bases map to TRBD1. Germline-derived CDR1 and CDR2 are MNHEY and SMNVEV (reference sequence). This CDR3 region has 14 residues. V was pared by 3 bases and J by 6 bases, with 7 bases of the junction left unmatched. The CDR3 region is CASSFTGTGTEQYF. In DNA form, the CDR3 reads TGTGCCAGCAGTTTTACCGGGACAGGTACCGAGCAGTACTTC.

On this clonotype itself: Just one base apart from a much larger clone, this may be a read error. The V call is TRBV5-1, the J call TRBJ2-1; 13 bases are shared with TRBD2. CDR1 and CDR2 from the germline V gene are SGHRS and YFSETQ. The CDR3 is 19 amino acids. The DNA of the CDR3 is TGCGCCAGCGGCTTGGCTCCCGGACTAGCGGGAGTATCCTACAATGAGCAGTTCTTC. This codes for CASGLAPGLAGVSYNEQFF.

This clonotype was seen at least ten times. This chain connects TRBV20-1 to TRBJ1-5; D uncertain. V gave up 5 bases and J gave up 0 bases, with 8 bases separating them. The CDR3 totals 13 residues. Germline assignment: CDR1 DFQATT and CDR2 SNEGSKA (reference sequence). CDR3 sequence: CSAQTYSNQPQHF. CDR3 nucleotides: TGCAGTGCTCAGACCTATAGCAATCAGCCCCAGCATTTT.

This clonotype was recorded many times. The V and J genes are TRBV2 and TRBJ2-7, with 8 bases that match TRBD2. Germline CDR1 SNHLY, CDR2 FYNNEI. Germline trimming cut 2 bases from V and 5 bases from J; bases unmatched to any gene: 11. The CDR3 totals 16 residues. The CDR3 coding sequence is TGTGCCAGCAGTGAACAAGGTCTAGCGGGCGGGAACGAGCAGTACTTC. Its protein is CASSEQGLAGGNEQYF.

This clonotype was seen ten or more times. This rearrangement joins TRBV3-1 to TRBJ2-7, with 10 bases lining up with TRBD2. This CDR3 is built from 15 residues. Germline CDR1 LGHDT, CDR2 YNNKEL (reference sequence). Losses at the gene ends were 4 bases for V and 3 bases for J; bases not matched to a gene: 6. In DNA, the CDR3 is TGTGCCAGCAGCCCGCTAGCGGGAGTTTTCTACGAGCAGTACTTC. Protein sequence: CASSPLAGVFYEQYF.

This clonotype turned up a few times. The chain employs TRBV30 and TRBJ2-7, with a possible D match to TRBD1 (6 bases). V was cut by 3 bases and J by 3 bases, with 12 bases left in between. CDR1 and CDR2 (germline): GTSNPN, SVGIG (reference sequence). The CDR3 consists of 13 residues. The CDR3 sequence: CAWSWGPSYEQYF. The CDR3 DNA is TGTGCCTGGAGCTGGGGGCCTAGCTACGAGCAGTACTTC. The whole variable domain, filled in from reference TRBV30 and TRBJ2-7, reads SQTIHQWPATLVQPVGSPLSLECTVEGTSNPNLYWYRQAAGRGLQLLFYSVGIGQISSEVPQNLSASRPQDRQFILSSKKLLLSDSGFYLCAWSWGPSYEQYFGPGTRLTVT.

Ten or more counts support this clonotype. The gene calls are TRBV29-1 and TRBJ1-2; D is undetermined. The germline V gene encodes CDR1 SQVTM and CDR2 ANQGSEA. This CDR3 contains 13 residues. The V and J ends lost 4 bases and 1 base respectively, with 10 bases between them. Here the CDR3 DNA reads TGCAGCGTTGTAGTCAGCCGTAACTATGGCTACACCTTC. Translation: CSVVVSRNYGYTF.

Turning to this clonotype: Given the absence of the conserved phenylalanine or tryptophan at the CDR3 end, a read error is likely. The chain uses TRBV20-1 and TRBJ2-1; TRBD2 matches at 14 bases. The CDR3 consists of 19 residues. V lost 0 bases and J lost 2; bases outside the gene matches: 9. CDR1 and CDR2 from the germline V gene are DFQATT and SNEGSKA (reference sequence). This CDR3 reads CSARDIRRGLAGAYNEQFL. The CDR3 nucleotides read TGCAGTGCTAGAGATATTAGGCGGGGACTAGCGGGAGCCTACAATGAGCAGTTCCTC.

This clonotype was recorded at least ten times. The V and J genes are TRBV27 and TRBJ2-4; D is possibly TRBD1 or TRBD2 (5 bases each). This CDR3 comprises 12 residues. The V gene's germline CDR1 is MNHEY and CDR2 SMNVEV (reference sequence). The V end was cut by 8 bases, the J end by 5 bases, with 10 bases between. For the CDR3, the DNA is TGTGCCAGCGGACGGGGCCAAAACATTCAGTACTTC. Translation gives CASGRGQNIQYF.

V gene TRBV7-9 combines with J gene TRBJ2-5; 8 bases are shared with TRBD2. Germline V gives CDR1 SEHNR, CDR2 FQNEAQ (reference sequence). V lost 6 bases, J lost 5 bases, and 14 bases stayed unmatched. The CDR3 loop spans 16 amino acids. The CDR3 DNA sequence: TGTGCCAGCAGTTTACTGGGAGCGGGAGTTGGTGAGACCCAGTACTTC. Its protein product is CASSLLGAGVGETQYF.

This clonotype came up many times. The CDR3 DNA sequence: TGTGCCAGCAGCGCCTGGGACTTGCCCCAGGAGACCCAGTACTTC. Protein product: CASSAWDLPQETQYF. The V call is TRBV9, the J call TRBJ2-5, with D possibly matching TRBD2 (6 bases). The CDR3 is 15 residues long. The germline gives CDR1 SGDLS, CDR2 YYNGEE. The germline V and J ends were trimmed by 3 bases and 5 bases, with 17 bases remaining between them.

This clonotype came up many times. The gene calls are TRBV11-1 and TRBJ2-3; 16 nucleotides match TRBD2. The V and J ends lost 6 bases and 3 bases, in that order; junction bases with no gene match: 9. CDR3 length: 18 amino acids. In germline, CDR1 is SGHAT, CDR2 FQDESV (reference sequence). The CDR3 reads CASREPGLAGGPTDTQYF. DNA of the CDR3: TGTGCCAGCAGGGAACCGGGACTAGCGGGAGGGCCAACAGATACGCAGTATTTT.

This clonotype appeared many times. The chain combines TRBV5-6 with TRBJ2-1; a possible D gene is TRBD1 (5 bases). Germline CDR1 and CDR2: SGHDT and YYEEEE. The CDR3 has 15 residues. Trimming shortened V by 5 bases and J by 8 bases, and 20 bases separated the two germline ends. The CDR3 coding sequence is TGTGCCAGCAGTCCTAGGTGGCAGGGCAACGATGAGCAGTTCTTC. This encodes CASSPRWQGNDEQFF.

The chain links TRBV12-3 or TRBV12-4 to TRBJ1-1, with D possibly matching TRBD1 (6 bases). The CDR3 is 15 amino acids. Trimming cost V 0 bases and J 4 bases, with 12 bases left between them. The CDR3 DNA is TGTGCCAGCAGTTTAGCGGGACAAGTTTTCACTGAAGCTTTCTTT. Amino acid sequence: CASSLAGQVFTEAFF.

This clonotype was detected ten times or more. J is TRBJ2-7 and V is TRBV12-3 or TRBV12-4, with TRBD1 as a possible D gene (6 bases). V was shortened by 6 bases and J by 1 base, with 10 bases between the two germline ends. The CDR3 contains 13 residues. The CDR3 protein is CASSTGQSYEQYF. The CDR3 nucleotides are TGTGCCAGCAGCACCGGACAGTCCTACGAGCAGTACTTC.

This clonotype occurred many times. The chain employs TRBV27 and TRBJ2-1, with D perhaps TRBD1 or TRBD2 (5 bases each). V was pared by 0 bases and J by 4 bases, with 16 bases between. The CDR3 extends over 17 amino acids. Per germline, CDR1 MNHEY and CDR2 SMNVEV (reference sequence). CDR3 DNA sequence: TGTGCCAGCAGTTTATCGTATGGGACCGCCAGATACAATGAGCAGTTCTTC. It encodes CASSLSYGTARYNEQFF.

This chain uses TRBV5-6 with TRBJ1-5, with 7 bases that match TRBD1. After removal of 3 bases from V and 0 bases from J, the junction contained 6 bases not matched to a gene. The CDR3 runs 16 residues. Germline CDR1 is SGHDT and CDR2 is YYEEEE. CDR3 sequence: CASSSGQTYSNQPQHF. Written as DNA, the CDR3 is TGTGCCAGCAGCTCGGGACAGACTTATAGCAATCAGCCCCAGCATTTT. The variable domain in full, completed from reference TRBV5-6 and TRBJ1-5, reads DAGVTQSPTHLIKTRGQQVTLRCSPKSGHDTVSWYQQALGQGPQFIFQYYEEEERQRGNFPDRFSGHQFPNYSSELNVNALLLGDSALYLCASSSGQTYSNQPQHFGDGTRLSIL.

This clonotype was seen many times. J is TRBJ2-7 and V is TRBV27; TRBD1 aligns across 7 bases. Per the germline V gene, CDR1 is MNHEY and CDR2 is SMNVEV (reference sequence). The junction had 5 bases not matched to a gene; V was cut back by 5 bases and J by 1 base. The CDR3 is 14 amino acids. The CDR3 reads CASSRSRGSYEQYF. The CDR3 DNA is TGTGCCAGCAGTCGCTCCAGGGGGTCCTACGAGCAGTACTTC.